These 5 T cell receptor beta chains came from one sample sequenced in a study of beta chain features in type 1 diabetes. The antigens of these receptors remain unknown. Study-wide results and caveats: Moderate but significant shortening of TCRB CDR3s was recorded in all four CD4+ subsets from Type 1 diabetes patients.

Reverse transcription of all isolated RNA meant that expressed TCRB transcripts were sequenced. TCRdb's copy holds only in-frame clones and misses some; the assay was immunoSEQ multiplex PCR. This sample yields about 15,000 clones, of which over 60% are seen a single time; 0.57% belongs to the top ten. Sequencing was performed on stem cell memory CD4+ T cells from blood. The source of these receptors is a woman aged 18-29 years with type 1 diabetes.

The rearrangement joins TRBV7-2 to TRBJ2-3; 10 bases map to TRBD1. V dropped 3 bases and J dropped 5; count of bases not matched to a gene: 5. CDR3 length: 15 residues. The germline gives CDR1 SGHTA, CDR2 FQGNSA. The CDR3 sequence is CASSLSGQGRDTQYF. Written as DNA, the CDR3 is TGTGCCAGCAGCTTGTCGGGACAGGGGAGAGATACGCAGTATTTT.

The V call is TRBV18, the J call TRBJ2-1; 9 bases fit TRBD2. This CDR3 contains 15 residues. J lost 1 base, V lost 5 bases, and 3 bases had no gene match. Germline loops: CDR1 KGHSH, CDR2 LQKENI. For the CDR3, the DNA is TGTGCCAGCTCAGCGGGACTAGCTTCCTACAATGAGCAGTTCTTC. Its protein product is CASSAGLASYNEQFF.

The chain joins TRBV28 to TRBJ1-2; D is unclear. Deletions cut 2 bases from V and 4 bases from J, with 5 bases between. The CDR3 extends over 12 amino acids. Per the germline V gene, CDR1 is MDHEN and CDR2 is SYDVKM. The CDR3: CASSLRGYGYTF. For the CDR3, the DNA is TGTGCCAGCAGTTTACGGGGCTATGGCTACACCTTC.

The CDR3 DNA reads TGTGCCACCCGAGAGGGGGCCGACGAGCAGTACTTC. Amino acids: CATREGADEQYF. The rearrangement joins TRBV18 to TRBJ2-7; 7 bases align to TRBD1. This CDR3 region has 12 residues. V lost 10 bases to trimming and J lost 5 bases; unmatched junction nucleotides: 8. The germline gives CDR1 KGHSH, CDR2 LQKENI.

The gene calls are TRBV5-1 and TRBJ2-1, with 12 bases lining up with TRBD1. The CDR3 has 15 residues. CDR1 is SGHRS and CDR2 is YFSETQ in the germline V gene. V lost 0 bases and J lost 8; bases outside the gene matches: 3. In DNA, the CDR3 is TGCGCCAGCAGCTTGGCGGGACAGGGGGCGCATGAGCAGTTCTTC. Its translation is CASSLAGQGAHEQFF.